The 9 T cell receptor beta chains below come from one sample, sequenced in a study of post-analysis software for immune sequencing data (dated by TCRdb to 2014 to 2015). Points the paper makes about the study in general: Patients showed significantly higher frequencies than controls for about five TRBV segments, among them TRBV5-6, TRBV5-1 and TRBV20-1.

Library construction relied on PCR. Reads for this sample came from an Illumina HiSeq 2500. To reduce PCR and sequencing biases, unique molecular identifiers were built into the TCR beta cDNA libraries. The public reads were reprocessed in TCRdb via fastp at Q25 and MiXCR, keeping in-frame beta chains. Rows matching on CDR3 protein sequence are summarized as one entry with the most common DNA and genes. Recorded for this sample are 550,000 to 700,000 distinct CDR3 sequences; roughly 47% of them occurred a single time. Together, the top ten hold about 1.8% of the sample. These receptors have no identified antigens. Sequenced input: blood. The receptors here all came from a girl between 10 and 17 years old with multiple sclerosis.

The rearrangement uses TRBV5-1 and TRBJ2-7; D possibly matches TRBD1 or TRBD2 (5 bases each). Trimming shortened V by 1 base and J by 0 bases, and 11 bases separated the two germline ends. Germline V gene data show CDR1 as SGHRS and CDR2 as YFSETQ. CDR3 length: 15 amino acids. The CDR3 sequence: CASSLTDGTSYEQYF. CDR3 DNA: TGCGCCAGCAGCTTGACGGACGGGACCTCCTACGAGCAGTACTTC.

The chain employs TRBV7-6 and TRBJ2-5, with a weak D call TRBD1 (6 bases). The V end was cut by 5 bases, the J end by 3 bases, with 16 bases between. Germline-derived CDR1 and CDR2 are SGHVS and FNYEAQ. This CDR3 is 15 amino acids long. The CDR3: CASSRTITGKETQYF. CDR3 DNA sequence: TGTGCCAGCAGCCGTACGATTACAGGGAAAGAGACCCAGTACTTC. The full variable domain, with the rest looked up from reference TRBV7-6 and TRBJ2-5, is GAGVSQSPRYKVTKRGQDVALRCDPISGHVSLYWYRQALGQGPEFLTYFNYEAQQDKSGLPNDRFSAERPEGSISTLTIQRTEQRDSAMYRCASSRTITGKETQYFGPGTRLLVL.

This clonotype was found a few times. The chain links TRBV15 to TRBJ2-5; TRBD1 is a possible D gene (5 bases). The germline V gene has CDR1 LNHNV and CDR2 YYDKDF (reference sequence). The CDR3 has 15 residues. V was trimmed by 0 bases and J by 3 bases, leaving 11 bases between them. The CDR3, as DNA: TGTGCCACCAGCAGAGACCAGGGTTCCGAAGAGACCCAGTACTTC. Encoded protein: CATSRDQGSEETQYF. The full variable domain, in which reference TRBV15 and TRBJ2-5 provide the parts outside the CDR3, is DAMVIQNPRYQVTQFGKPVTLSCSQTLNHNVMYWYQQKSSQAPKLLFHYYDKDFNNEADTPDNFQSRRPNTSFCFLDIRSPGLGDTAMYLCATSRDQGSEETQYFGPGTRLLVL.

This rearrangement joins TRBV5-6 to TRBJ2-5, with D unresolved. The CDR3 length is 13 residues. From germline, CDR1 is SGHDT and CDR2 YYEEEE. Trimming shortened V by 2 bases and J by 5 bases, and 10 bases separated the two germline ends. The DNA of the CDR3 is TGTGCCAGCAGCTTTGGGTTCAGGGAGACCCAGTACTTC. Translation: CASSFGFRETQYF.

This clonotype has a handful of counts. CDR3 amino acids: CASSFGGSEAFF. The CDR3 coding sequence is TGCGCCAGCAGCTTCGGAGGATCTGAAGCTTTCTTT. The gene calls are TRBV5-1 and TRBJ1-1; D is uncertain. From germline, CDR1 is SGHRS and CDR2 YFSETQ. The CDR3 spans 12 residues. Trimming took off 2 bases at V and 6 bases at J, with 8 bases between the two ends. Full variable domain (missing parts from reference TRBV5-1 and TRBJ1-1): KAGVTQTPRYLIKTRGQQVTLSCSPISGHRSVSWYQQTPGQGLQFLFEYFSETQRNKGNFPGRFSGRQFSNSRSEMNVSTLELGDSALYLCASSFGGSEAFFGQGTRLTVV.

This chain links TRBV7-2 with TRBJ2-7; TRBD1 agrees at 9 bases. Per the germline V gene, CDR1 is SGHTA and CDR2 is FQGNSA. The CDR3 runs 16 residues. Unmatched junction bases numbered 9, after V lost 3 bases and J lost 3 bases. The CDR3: CASSFGRTGDGYEQYF. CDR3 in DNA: TGTGCCAGCAGCTTCGGAAGGACAGGGGACGGCTACGAGCAGTACTTC.

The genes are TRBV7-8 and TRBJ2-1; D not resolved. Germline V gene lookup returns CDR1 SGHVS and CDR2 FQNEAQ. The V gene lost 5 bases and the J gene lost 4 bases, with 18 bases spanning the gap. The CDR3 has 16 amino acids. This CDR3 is CASSPRDSNFYNEQFF. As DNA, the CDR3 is TGTGCCAGCAGCCCGCGTGACTCCAACTTTTACAATGAGCAGTTCTTC.

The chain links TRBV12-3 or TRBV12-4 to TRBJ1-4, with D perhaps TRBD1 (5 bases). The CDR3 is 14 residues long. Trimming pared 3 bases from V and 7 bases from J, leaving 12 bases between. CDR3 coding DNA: TGTGCCAGCAGTTTCAGGGAAATGGGTGAAAAACTGTTTTTT. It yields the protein CASSFREMGEKLFF.

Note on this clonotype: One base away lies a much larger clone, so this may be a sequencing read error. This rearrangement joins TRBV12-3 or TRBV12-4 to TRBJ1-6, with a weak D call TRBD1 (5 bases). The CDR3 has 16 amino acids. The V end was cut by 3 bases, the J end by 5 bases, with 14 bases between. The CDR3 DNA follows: TGTGCCAGCAGTTTTTCTGGGGGGAAAAATAATTCACCCCTCCACTTT. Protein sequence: CASSFSGGKNNSPLHF.